These 19 T cell receptor beta chains were all obtained from the same sample, sequenced in a study of regulatory T cells in long-lasting Graves disease (dated by TCRdb to the early 2020s). This sample's time point label indicates: newly diagnosed GD, antithyroid drugs for less than 3 months. For both TCR sequencing and RNA sequencing, RNA was extracted from PBMCs using TRIzol. Library prep was done by multiplex PCR. The sample was run on an Illumina HiSeq 4000. To build TCR beta libraries, CDR3 regions were amplified by Arm-PCR using iRepertoire HTBI primers. TCRdb took the public reads, trimmed them with fastp at Q25, ran MiXCR for clone calling and kept in-frame beta chains. When rows share a CDR3 protein, they turn into one entry using the most common DNA and genes. This sample comprises about 540,000 distinct CDR3 sequences, approximately 15% of them detected only once. Roughly a tenth of the sample is in the top ten clones.

These data were also reused for a study on T cells in Graves' hyperthyroidism and ophthalmopathy.

The specimen was peripheral blood mononuclear cells (PBMCs), collected at new diagnosis, from a patient treated with antithyroid drugs. These receptors were taken from a man aged 25 to 40 with Graves disease. Donor details come from another sample of the same person, matched by shared clones.

Concerning this clonotype: A much bigger clone sits one base away, suggesting this may be a read error. The chain carries TRBV28 and TRBJ2-1; maybe TRBD1 (5 bases). CDR1 MDHEN and CDR2 SYDVKM come from the germline V gene. The CDR3 runs to 14 residues. V was trimmed by 5 bases and J by 10 bases, leaving 18 bases between them. The chain's CDR3 is CASSPRALSYEQFF. CDR3 nucleotide sequence: TGTGCCAGCAGTCCCAGGGCTTTGTCCTACGAGCAGTTCTTC. Looking up the rest from reference TRBV28 and TRBJ2-1 gives the full variable domain: DVKVTQSSRYLVKRTGEKVFLECVQDMDHENMFWYRQDPGLGLRLIYFSYDVKMKEKGDIPEGYSVSREKKERFSLILESASTNQTSMYLCASSPRALSYEQFFGPGTRLTVL.

This clonotype was counted many times. This rearrangement joins TRBV18 to TRBJ1-5; a possible D gene is TRBD1 (5 bases). Germline V gene lookup returns CDR1 KGHSH and CDR2 LQKENI. The CDR3 is 15 amino acids. With 3 bases removed from V and 5 bases from J, the gap between germline ends came to 14 bases. CDR3 nucleotide sequence: TGTGCCAGCTCACCCCTCGACGGGACTGATCAGCCCCAGCATTTT. Residues: CASSPLDGTDQPQHF.

The CDR3 here is CASSFTPRTPYGYTF. CDR3 DNA sequence: TGTGCCAGTAGTTTCACCCCCCGGACACCCTATGGCTACACCTTC. V and J are TRBV19 and TRBJ1-2; D might be TRBD1 (5 bases). In germline, CDR1 is LNHDA, CDR2 SQIVND (reference sequence). Trimming left V 5 bases short and J 4 bases short, with 17 bases between. The CDR3 has 15 residues.

This clonotype was detected ten times or more. The chain links TRBV2 to TRBJ2-3; possible D gene TRBD2, 6 bases. Germline values: CDR1 SNHLY, CDR2 FYNNEI. The CDR3 consists of 14 residues. The ends were cut back, 4 bases at V and 5 bases at J, with 13 bases in the middle. The CDR3: CASSVGGAVDTQYF. In DNA form, the CDR3 reads TGTGCCAGCAGTGTCGGGGGAGCTGTAGATACGCAGTATTTT.

On this clonotype: This may be a read error, as it is one base from a much larger clone. The chain recombines TRBV14 with TRBJ2-1, with D perhaps being TRBD1 or TRBD2 (5 bases each). V gave up 0 bases and J gave up 10 bases, with 19 bases separating them. This CDR3 is 16 amino acids long. Germline CDR1 and CDR2: SGHDN and FVKESK. As DNA, the CDR3 is TGTGCCAGCAGCCAAGACCCCGGGACCGGCTCCTACGAGCAGTTCTTC. Protein: CASSQDPGTGSYEQFF.

This clonotype was counted many times. This chain links TRBV29-1 with TRBJ2-7; D gene ambiguous. The V gene lost 2 bases and the J gene lost 2 bases, with 10 bases spanning the gap. The V gene's germline CDR1 is SQVTM and CDR2 ANQGSEA. This CDR3 has 13 residues. The CDR3 DNA is TGCAGCGTTGAAAAGTCCGGCACCTACGAGCAGTACTTC. It codes for CSVEKSGTYEQYF.

The table lists this clonotype with a few counts. The V gene is TRBV30, the J gene TRBJ1-4; D may be TRBD1 (5 bases). The germline V gene has CDR1 GTSNPN and CDR2 SVGIG (reference sequence). The CDR3 is made up of 14 amino acids. The V gene lost 7 bases and the J gene lost 10 bases, with 22 bases spanning the gap. CDR3 sequence: CALLPQLTRGKLFF. The CDR3 region has the DNA TGTGCCTTGTTACCCCAACTTACGAGGGGAAAACTGTTTTTT.

This clonotype was observed at least ten times. The genes are TRBV12-5 and TRBJ2-7; 8 nucleotides match TRBD2. CDR3 length: 16 amino acids. The germline V gene has CDR1 LGHNT and CDR2 FRNRAP. Unmatched junction bases numbered 6, after V lost 0 bases and J lost 2 bases. The CDR3: CASGLVLGGDAYEQYF. The DNA for the CDR3 is TGTGCTAGTGGTTTGGTACTCGGGGGGGACGCCTACGAGCAGTACTTC.

The sample holds many counts of this clonotype. This rearrangement joins TRBV24-1 to TRBJ2-5; 10 nucleotides align to TRBD1. The V gene's germline CDR1 is KGHDR and CDR2 SFDVKD. V lost 2 bases and J lost 5; bases outside the gene matches: 10. The CDR3 totals 17 residues. This CDR3 reads CATSDYRDRGRTETQYF. The DNA for the CDR3 is TGTGCCACCAGTGATTACCGGGACAGGGGTAGGACGGAGACCCAGTACTTC.

This clonotype has more than one count but fewer than ten. This chain uses TRBV20-1 with TRBJ2-7; 8 positions agree with TRBD1. Germline assignment: CDR1 DFQATT and CDR2 SNEGSKA (reference sequence). Unmatched junction bases numbered 9, after V lost 1 base and J lost 4 bases. The CDR3 sequence is 15 residues long. The CDR3: CSARVMGQVDYEQYF. CDR3 coding DNA: TGCAGTGCTAGAGTTATGGGACAGGTTGATTACGAGCAGTACTTC.

This clonotype was picked up many times. The chain is built from TRBV2 and TRBJ2-7; no definite D call. In germline, CDR1 is SNHLY, CDR2 FYNNEI. The CDR3 is 10 residues long. The V and J ends lost 6 bases and 6 bases respectively, with 6 bases between them. The CDR3: CASRRSEQYF. The CDR3 nucleotides are TGTGCCAGCAGGCGGAGCGAGCAGTACTTC.

This clonotype has ten or more counts. J is TRBJ2-3 and V is TRBV28, with 10 nucleotides matching TRBD2. The CDR3 is made up of 13 amino acids. Germline trimming cut 8 bases from V and 5 bases from J; bases unmatched to any gene: 4. The V gene's germline CDR1 is MDHEN and CDR2 SYDVKM. The CDR3 protein is CASSGTSVDTQYF. DNA of the CDR3: TGTGCCAGCTCCGGGACTAGCGTAGATACGCAGTATTTT.

This clonotype was counted at least ten times. This chain links TRBV29-1 with TRBJ2-1; 9 nucleotides align to TRBD2. Germline CDR1 is SQVTM and CDR2 is ANQGSEA. The CDR3 is 13 residues long. Unmatched junction bases numbered 5, after V lost 7 bases and J lost 4 bases. CDR3 sequence: CSALAGEYNEQFF. DNA of the CDR3: TGCAGCGCCTTAGCGGGAGAGTACAATGAGCAGTTCTTC.

There are many counts of this clonotype. The chain recombines TRBV6-5 with TRBJ2-1; 13 bases align to TRBD2. Germline V gives CDR1 MNHEY, CDR2 SVGAGI. The CDR3 loop spans 17 amino acids. Trimming took 4 bases from V and 9 from J; bases not matched to a gene: 12. CDR3 residues: CASSLASGTSGKGEQFF. As DNA, the CDR3 is TGTGCCAGCAGTTTAGCCTCCGGGACTAGCGGGAAAGGTGAGCAGTTCTTC.

This clonotype was counted at least ten times. The chain couples TRBV7-2 to TRBJ2-1; 9 bases match TRBD2. Looked up from germline, CDR1 is SGHTA and CDR2 is FQGNSA. The CDR3 has 14 amino acids. Trimming took 4 bases from V and 15 from J; bases not matched to a gene: 13. The CDR3 region is CASSSSGQREVTFF. The CDR3 nucleotides read TGTGCCAGCAGCTCCTCAGGACAGCGGGAGGTGACGTTCTTC.

This chain joins TRBV29-1 and TRBJ2-2; TRBD1 matches 8 bases. J gave up 1 base and V 6 bases, and 4 bases lay outside the gene matches. Germline CDR1 is SQVTM and CDR2 is ANQGSEA. This CDR3 region has 14 residues. CDR3 protein: CSVQGARNTGELFF. CDR3 bases: TGCAGCGTCCAGGGGGCTCGGAACACCGGGGAGCTGTTTTTT.

This clonotype was recorded at least ten times. The genes are TRBV14 and TRBJ2-7, with 8 bases matching TRBD2. Germline CDR1 and CDR2: SGHDN and FVKESK. V was pared by 6 bases and J by 6 bases, with 10 bases of the junction left unmatched. The CDR3 loop spans 14 amino acids. CDR3 DNA: TGTGCCAGCAGTAATAGCGGGATCGGTCTCGAGCAGTACTTC. Translated: CASSNSGIGLEQYF.

There are many counts of this clonotype. The V call is TRBV20-1, the J call TRBJ2-4; D is perhaps TRBD2 (6 bases). From germline, CDR1 is DFQATT and CDR2 SNEGSKA (reference sequence). The CDR3 is 14 amino acids. The V and J ends lost 3 bases and 0 bases respectively, with 9 bases between them. Written as DNA, the CDR3 is TGCAGTGCTAGGTGGGGACTAGCCAAAAACATTCAGTACTTC. Translation: CSARWGLAKNIQYF.

For this clonotype: The likely explanation is a read error, given a far larger clone one base away. The chain couples TRBV28 to TRBJ2-1; D gene ambiguous. V lost 6 bases and J lost 8, with 11 bases in between. Germline CDR1 and CDR2: MDHEN and SYDVKM. The CDR3 is 12 amino acids. In DNA form, the CDR3 reads TGTGCCAGCAGCCGAGACAACGATGAGCAGTTCTTC. It is translated as CASSRDNDEQFF. The complete variable domain, with remaining parts taken from reference TRBV28 and TRBJ2-1, reads DVKVTQSSRYLVKRTGEKVFLECVQDMDHENMFWYRQDPGLGLRLIYFSYDVKMKEKGDIPEGYSVSREKKERFSLILESASTNQTSMYLCASSRDNDEQFFGPGTRLTVL.